What follows is one TCR beta chain and its context. No antigen is known for it. Nominal health characterized the donors when sampled, though unrecorded immune exposures were likely. The PCR had 60 Vbeta and 13 Jbeta primers. Some clones are missing from TCRdb's copy, which holds only in-frame ones; the method was immunoSEQ multiplex PCR. The sample holds approximately 170,000 clones, more than 70% seen once. This record belongs to a study of cytomegalovirus exposure and HLA in healthy donors. General observations from the study: Previous analysis showed most TCR beta V segments were productive about 90% or about 30% of the time. As a later analysis revealed, the rate of TCR association differed by HLA locus, with DRB1 most and HLA-C fewest. In a later analysis, productive TCRs from donors in an Asian-associated ancestry cluster reportedly carried fewer N-insertions than the cohort mean.

CDR3 length: 13 residues. CDR1 MGHRA and CDR2 YSYEKL come from the germline V gene. With 3 bases removed from V and 3 bases from J, the gap between germline ends came to 8 bases. This sequence was found in a girl aged 5-17 years in good health and CMV-seronegative. The sequencing sample was made of PBMCs. This chain uses TRBV4-1 with TRBJ1-2, with D maybe TRBD1 (6 bases). This CDR3 is CASSHRTDYGYTF. The CDR3 DNA reads TGCGCCAGCAGCCATCGGACAGACTATGGCTACACCTTC.